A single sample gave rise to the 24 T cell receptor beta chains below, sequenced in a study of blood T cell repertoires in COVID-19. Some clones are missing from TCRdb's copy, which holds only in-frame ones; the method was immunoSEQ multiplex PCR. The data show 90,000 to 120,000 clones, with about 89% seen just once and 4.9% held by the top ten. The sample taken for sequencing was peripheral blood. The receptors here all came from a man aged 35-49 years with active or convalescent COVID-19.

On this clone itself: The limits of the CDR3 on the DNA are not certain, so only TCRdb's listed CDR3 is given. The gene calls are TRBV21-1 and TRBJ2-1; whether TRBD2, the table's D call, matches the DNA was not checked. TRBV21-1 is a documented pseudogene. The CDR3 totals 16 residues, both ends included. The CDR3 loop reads CASSKVADGTYNEQFF.

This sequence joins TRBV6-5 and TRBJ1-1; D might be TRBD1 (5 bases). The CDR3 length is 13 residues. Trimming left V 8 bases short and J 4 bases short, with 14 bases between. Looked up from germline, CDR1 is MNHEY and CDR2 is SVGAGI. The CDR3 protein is CASSQGTATEAFF. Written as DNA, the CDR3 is TGTGCCAGCTCCCAGGGCACGGCCACTGAAGCTTTCTTT.

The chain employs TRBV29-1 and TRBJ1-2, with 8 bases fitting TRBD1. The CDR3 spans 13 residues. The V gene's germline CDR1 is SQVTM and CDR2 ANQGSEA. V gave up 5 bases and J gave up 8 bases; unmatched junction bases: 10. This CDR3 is CSVQIGQGRGYTF. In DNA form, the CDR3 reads TGCAGCGTTCAAATCGGACAGGGACGAGGCTACACCTTC.

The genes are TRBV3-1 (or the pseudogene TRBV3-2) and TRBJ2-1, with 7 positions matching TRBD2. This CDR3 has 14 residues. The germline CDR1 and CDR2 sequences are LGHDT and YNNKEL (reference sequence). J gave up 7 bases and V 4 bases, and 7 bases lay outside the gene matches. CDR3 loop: CASSPGGRRNEQFF. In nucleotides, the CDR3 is TGTGCCAGCAGCCCGGGAGGAAGGAGGAATGAGCAGTTCTTC.

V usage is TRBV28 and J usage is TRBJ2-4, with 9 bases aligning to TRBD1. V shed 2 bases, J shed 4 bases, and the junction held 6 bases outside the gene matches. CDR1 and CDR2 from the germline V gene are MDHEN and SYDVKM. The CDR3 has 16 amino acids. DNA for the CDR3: TGTGCCAGCAGTTTAGCTCCCGGACAGGGGAAAAACATTCAGTACTTC. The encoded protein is CASSLAPGQGKNIQYF. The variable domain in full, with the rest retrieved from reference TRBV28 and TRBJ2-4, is DVKVTQSSRYLVKRTGEKVFLECVQDMDHENMFWYRQDPGLGLRLIYFSYDVKMKEKGDIPEGYSVSREKKERFSLILESASTNQTSMYLCASSLAPGQGKNIQYFGAGTRLSVL.

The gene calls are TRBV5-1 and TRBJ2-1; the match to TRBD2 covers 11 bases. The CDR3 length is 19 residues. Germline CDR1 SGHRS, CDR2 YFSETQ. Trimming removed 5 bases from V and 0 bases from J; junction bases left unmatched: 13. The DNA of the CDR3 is TGCGCCAGCAGGCAGTGGGTAGCGGGAGGGCAGAGCTCCTACAATGAGCAGTTCTTC. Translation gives CASRQWVAGGQSSYNEQFF.

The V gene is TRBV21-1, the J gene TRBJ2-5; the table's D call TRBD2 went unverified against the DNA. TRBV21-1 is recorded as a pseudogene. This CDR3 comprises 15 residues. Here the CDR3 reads CASIRLAGARETQYF. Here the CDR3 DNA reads TGTGCCAGCATTCGACTAGCGGGAGCCCGGGAGACCCAGTACTTC.

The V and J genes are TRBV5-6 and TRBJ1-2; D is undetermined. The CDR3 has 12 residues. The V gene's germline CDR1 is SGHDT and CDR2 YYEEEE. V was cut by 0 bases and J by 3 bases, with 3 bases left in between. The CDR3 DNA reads TGTGCCAGCAGCTTGGACTACTATGGCTACACCTTC. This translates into CASSLDYYGYTF.

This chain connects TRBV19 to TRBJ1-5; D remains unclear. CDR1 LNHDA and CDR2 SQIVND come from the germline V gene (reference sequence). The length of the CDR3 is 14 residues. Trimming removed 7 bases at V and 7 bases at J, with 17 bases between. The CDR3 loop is CASTETGLMQPQHF. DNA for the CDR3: TGTGCCAGTACCGAGACGGGTCTAATGCAGCCCCAGCATTTT.

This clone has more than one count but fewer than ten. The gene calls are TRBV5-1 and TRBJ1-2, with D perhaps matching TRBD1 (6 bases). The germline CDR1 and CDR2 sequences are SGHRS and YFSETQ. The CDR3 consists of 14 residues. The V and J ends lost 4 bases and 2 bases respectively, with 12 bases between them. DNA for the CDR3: TGCGCCAGCAGCCCGGACGGACAGAACTATGGCTACACCTTC. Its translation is CASSPDGQNYGYTF.

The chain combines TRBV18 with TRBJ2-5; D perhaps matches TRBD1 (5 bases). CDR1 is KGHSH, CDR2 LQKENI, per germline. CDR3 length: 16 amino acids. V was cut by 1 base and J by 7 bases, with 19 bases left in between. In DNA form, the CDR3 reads TGTGCCAGCTCACCACTAGAACAGGCGACCGGTGGGACCCAGTACTTC. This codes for CASSPLEQATGGTQYF.

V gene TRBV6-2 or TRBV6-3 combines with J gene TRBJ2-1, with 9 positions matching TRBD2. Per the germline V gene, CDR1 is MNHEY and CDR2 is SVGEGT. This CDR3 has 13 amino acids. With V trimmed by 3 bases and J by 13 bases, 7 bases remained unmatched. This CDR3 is CASSYYSGSDQFF. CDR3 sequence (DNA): TGTGCCAGCAGTTATTATAGCGGGAGTGACCAGTTCTTC.

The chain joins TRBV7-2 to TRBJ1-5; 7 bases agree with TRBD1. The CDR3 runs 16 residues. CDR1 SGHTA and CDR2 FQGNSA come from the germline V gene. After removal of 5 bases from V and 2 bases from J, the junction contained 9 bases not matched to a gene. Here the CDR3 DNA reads TGTGCCAGCAGCCCCTTTACCGGACAGGGCAATCAGCCCCAGCATTTT. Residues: CASSPFTGQGNQPQHF.

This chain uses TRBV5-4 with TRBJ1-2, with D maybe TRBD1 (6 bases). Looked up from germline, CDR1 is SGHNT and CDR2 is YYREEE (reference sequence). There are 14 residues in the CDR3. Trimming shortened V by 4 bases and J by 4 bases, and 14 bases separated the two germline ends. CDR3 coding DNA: TGTGCCAGCAGCCTCCGGGACACCTCCTATGGCTACACCTTC. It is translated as CASSLRDTSYGYTF.

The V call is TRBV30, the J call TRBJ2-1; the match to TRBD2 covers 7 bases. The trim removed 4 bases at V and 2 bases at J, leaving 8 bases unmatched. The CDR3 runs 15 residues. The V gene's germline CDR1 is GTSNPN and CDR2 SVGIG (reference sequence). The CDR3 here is CAWKGGGTTYNEQFF. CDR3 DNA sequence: TGTGCCTGGAAGGGTGGGGGGACTACCTACAATGAGCAGTTCTTC.

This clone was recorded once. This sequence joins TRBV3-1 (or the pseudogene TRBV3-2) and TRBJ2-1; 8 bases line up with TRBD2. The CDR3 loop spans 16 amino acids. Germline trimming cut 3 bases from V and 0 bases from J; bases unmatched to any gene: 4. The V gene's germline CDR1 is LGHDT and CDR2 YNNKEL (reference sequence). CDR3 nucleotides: TGTGCCAGCAGCCAGAGAGCGGGAGTCTCCTACAATGAGCAGTTCTTC. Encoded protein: CASSQRAGVSYNEQFF.

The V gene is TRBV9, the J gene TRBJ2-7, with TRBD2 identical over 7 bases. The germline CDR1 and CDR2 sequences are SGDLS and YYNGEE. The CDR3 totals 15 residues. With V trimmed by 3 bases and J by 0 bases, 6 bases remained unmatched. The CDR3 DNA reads TGTGCCAGCAGCGGCCTAGCGGAGAGCTCCTACGAGCAGTACTTC. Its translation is CASSGLAESSYEQYF.

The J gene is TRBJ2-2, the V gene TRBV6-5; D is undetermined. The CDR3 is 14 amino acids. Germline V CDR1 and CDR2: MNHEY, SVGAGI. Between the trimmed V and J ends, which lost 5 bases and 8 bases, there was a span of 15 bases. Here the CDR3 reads CASSPWASTGELFF. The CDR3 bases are TGTGCCAGCAGTCCCTGGGCCTCCACGGGGGAGCTGTTTTTT.

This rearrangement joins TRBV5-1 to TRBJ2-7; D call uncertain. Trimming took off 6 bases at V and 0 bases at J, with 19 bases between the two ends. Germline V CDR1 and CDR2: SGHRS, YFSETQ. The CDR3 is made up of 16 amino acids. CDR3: CASKISSAVSSYEQYF. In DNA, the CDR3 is TGCGCCAGCAAGATATCGTCGGCGGTGAGCTCCTACGAGCAGTACTTC.

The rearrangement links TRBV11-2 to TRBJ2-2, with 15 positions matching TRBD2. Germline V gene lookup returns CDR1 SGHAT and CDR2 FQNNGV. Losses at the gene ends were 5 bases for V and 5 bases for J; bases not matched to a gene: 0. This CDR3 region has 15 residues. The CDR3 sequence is CASSGTSGRTGELFF. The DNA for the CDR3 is TGTGCCAGCAGCGGGACTAGCGGGAGGACCGGGGAGCTGTTTTTT.

Here the CDR3 reads CASSPGTVQEKLFF. The CDR3 DNA is TGTGCCAGCTCACCAGGAACAGTTCAGGAAAAACTGTTTTTT. The J gene is TRBJ1-4, the V gene TRBV18, with D unresolved. V was trimmed by 2 bases and J by 8 bases, leaving 12 bases between them. The germline gives CDR1 KGHSH, CDR2 LQKENI. The CDR3 extends over 14 amino acids.

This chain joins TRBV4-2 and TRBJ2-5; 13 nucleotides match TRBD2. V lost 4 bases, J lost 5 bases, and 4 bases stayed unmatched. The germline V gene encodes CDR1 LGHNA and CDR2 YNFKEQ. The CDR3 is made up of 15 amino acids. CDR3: CASSRGLAGDETQYF. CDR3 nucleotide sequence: TGTGCCAGCAGCCGCGGACTAGCGGGAGACGAGACCCAGTACTTC.

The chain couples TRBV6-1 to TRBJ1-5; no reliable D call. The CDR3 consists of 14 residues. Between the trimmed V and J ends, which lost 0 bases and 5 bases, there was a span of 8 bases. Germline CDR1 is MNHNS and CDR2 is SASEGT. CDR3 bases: TGTGCCAGCAGTGAAGCGTTAGCGGATCAGCCCCAGCATTTT. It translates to CASSEALADQPQHF.

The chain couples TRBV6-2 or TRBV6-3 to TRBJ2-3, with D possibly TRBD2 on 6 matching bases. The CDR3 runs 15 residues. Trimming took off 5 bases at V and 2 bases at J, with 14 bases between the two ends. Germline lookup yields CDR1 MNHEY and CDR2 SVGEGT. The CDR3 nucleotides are TGTGCCAGCAGTCGGGACTCCAGCCCCACAGATACGCAGTATTTT. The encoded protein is CASSRDSSPTDTQYF.